This entry features one T cell receptor beta chain sequence. What it recognizes is unknown. The data originate from a study of Ad26.COV2.S vaccination and SARS-CoV-2 variants. About the research overall: The authors gave Ad26.COV2.S intramuscularly, either once or twice 56 days apart.

Study conclusions and caveats: The breadth of spike-specific CD8+ and CD4+ T cell responses after vaccination was reportedly substantial. Measurements of TCR breadth and depth may have given underestimates of the total T cell responses.

TCRdb's table, derived via immunoSEQ multiplex PCR, lists solely in-frame clones and lacks some. Here the sample spans some 290,000 clones, 85% being singletons. The J segment lost 4 bases and the V segment lost 11 bases, leaving 16 bases of the junction unmatched. The germline V gene encodes CDR1 ENHRY and CDR2 SYGVKD. This CDR3 has 15 amino acids. Treatment in this sample: roughly 20 received Ad26.COV2.S at low or high dose, single or two shots; 5 received placebo; per-sample allocation not given. Samples analyzed were those drawn on day 63 after the first vaccine or placebo injection. This Boston cohort included adults aged 18-55 years.

J is TRBJ1-2 and V is TRBV10-3; 7 bases align to TRBD1. Sequencing used peripheral blood, obtained in a trial of Ad26.COV2.S vaccine versus placebo. The origin of this receptor is a person between 18 and 59 years old who received the Ad26.COV2.S COVID-19 vaccine or a placebo. The chain's CDR3 is CASLGGQGVSYGYTF. CDR3 DNA sequence: TGTGCCTCCCTTGGAGGGCAGGGGGTCAGCTATGGCTACACCTTC.